This T cell receptor (beta chain) emerged from a study of blood T cells in healthy people across ages. Germline V gene lookup returns CDR1 MDHEN and CDR2 SYDVKM. CDR3 length equals 14 residues. Trimming removed 7 bases from V and 1 base from J; junction bases left unmatched: 6. Individuals who donated were healthy Caucasians from Russia aged roughly 6 to 95. Peripheral blood was drawn, ten milliliters per donor. The authors ran a second PCR of roughly 7 to 11 cycles using a sample-barcoded 5' primer and a J-beta primer mix. With 12 random nucleotides, a template-switch adaptor tagged each individual cDNA molecule. MiXCR, run by TCRdb on the 5' RACE reads, gives a single entry per CDR3 protein. The table lists roughly 1,700,000 distinct CDR3 sequences, roughly 27% of them singletons. This clonotype was counted between two and nine times.

The origin of this receptor is a young woman in good health. The specimen was blood. This rearrangement joins TRBV28 to TRBJ2-7, with 8 bases identical to TRBD1. DNA of the CDR3: TGTGCCAGCACCTTGACAGGGGATTCCTACGAGCAGTACTTC. Its translation: CASTLTGDSYEQYF.